The 26 T cell receptor beta chains given below trace back to one sample, sequenced in a study of T cell changes during pregnancy in multiple sclerosis. Sequencing used immunoSEQ multiplex PCR; TCRdb keeps in-frame clones, though not all of them. The sample includes approximately 92,000 clones, 85% to 95% seen only once; the top ten take roughly 2.7%. Material: peripheral blood, obtained in the first trimester of pregnancy. These TCRs come from a female donor with multiple sclerosis, enrolled in a pregnancy study.

This chain uses TRBV4-2 with TRBJ2-3; 7 nucleotides match TRBD2. The CDR3 consists of 19 residues. Germline lookup yields CDR1 LGHNA and CDR2 YNFKEQ. V gave up 0 bases and J gave up 5 bases; unmatched junction bases: 17. This CDR3 reads CASSQEGLERGAGRDTQYF. The CDR3 nucleotides read TGTGCCAGCAGCCAAGAGGGTCTGGAGAGGGGAGCGGGGAGAGATACGCAGTATTTT.

The CDR3, as DNA: TGTGCCAGCAGCTTGCCTGGACAGGGGGATCCGGGCTACACCTTC. Encoded protein: CASSLPGQGDPGYTF. The chain employs TRBV5-6 and TRBJ1-2; 10 nucleotides align to TRBD1. The CDR3 length is 15 residues. The junction had 8 bases not matched to a gene; V was cut back by 1 base and J by 8 bases. Germline CDR1 is SGHDT and CDR2 is YYEEEE.

This chain uses TRBV27 with TRBJ2-1; D not certain. The V gene's germline CDR1 is MNHEY and CDR2 SMNVEV (reference sequence). This CDR3 is built from 15 residues. The V end lost 4 bases, the J end lost 5 bases, and 15 bases lay between the germline ends. The CDR3 region is CASSSVRVFDNEQFF. The CDR3 bases are TGTGCCAGCAGTTCCGTCCGGGTCTTCGACAATGAGCAGTTCTTC.

The chain is built from TRBV7-6 and TRBJ1-5; TRBD1 matches 10 bases. The trim removed 5 bases at V and 6 bases at J, leaving 4 bases unmatched. The CDR3 contains 14 residues. From germline, CDR1 is SGHVS and CDR2 FNYEAQ. The CDR3 reads CASSLGTGAQPQHF. Written as DNA, the CDR3 is TGTGCCAGCAGCCTCGGGACAGGGGCTCAGCCCCAGCATTTT.

The chain carries TRBV7-3 and TRBJ2-3; D not resolved. Germline CDR1 is SGHTA and CDR2 is FQGTGA. The CDR3 extends over 15 amino acids. The V gene lost 3 bases and the J gene lost 2 bases, with 12 bases spanning the gap. The DNA for the CDR3 is TGTGCCAGCAGCTTGGGTGTTAGCCTCACAGATACGCAGTATTTT. The encoded protein is CASSLGVSLTDTQYF.

This clone was picked up one time. The rearrangement uses TRBV28 and TRBJ2-6; no clear D. The CDR3 covers 14 residues. From germline, CDR1 is MDHEN and CDR2 SYDVKM. Trimming shortened V by 5 bases and J by 2 bases, and 7 bases separated the two germline ends. The CDR3 reads CASSVPTGANVLTF. CDR3 coding DNA: TGTGCCAGCAGTGTTCCAACTGGGGCCAACGTCCTGACTTTC.

The gene calls are TRBV15 and TRBJ2-2, with a tentative D call TRBD2 (5 bases). The germline V and J ends were trimmed by 8 bases and 6 bases, with 13 bases remaining between them. Germline V lookup: CDR1 LNHNV, CDR2 YYDKDF (reference sequence). The CDR3 has 13 amino acids. CDR3 residues: CATSPTRPGELFF. In nucleotides, the CDR3 is TGTGCCACCTCTCCTACTAGGCCCGGGGAGCTGTTTTTT.

The chain couples TRBV19 to TRBJ1-2; TRBD1 aligns across 7 bases. The CDR3 is 13 residues long. J gave up 7 bases and V 7 bases, and 9 bases lay outside the gene matches. CDR1 is LNHDA and CDR2 is SQIVND in the germline V gene (reference sequence). The DNA of the CDR3 is TGTGCCAGTACCCCCAGGGGGTCCTCTGGCTACACCTTC. Its protein product is CASTPRGSSGYTF.

The genes are TRBV5-1 and TRBJ2-7, with D unresolved. The CDR3 totals 15 residues. V was cut by 5 bases and J by 0 bases, with 15 bases left in between. CDR1 and CDR2 from the germline V gene are SGHRS and YFSETQ. The CDR3 loop is CASRDTTPSSYEQYF. CDR3 coding DNA: TGCGCCAGCAGGGATACGACACCCTCCTCCTACGAGCAGTACTTC.

The V call is TRBV7-8, the J call TRBJ1-5; D not certain. CDR1 SGHVS and CDR2 FQNEAQ come from the germline V gene. This CDR3 spans 12 amino acids. V lost 1 base and J 9 bases, leaving 7 bases between the germline ends. The CDR3 nucleotides read TGTGCCAGCAGCTTAGGAGGAGGGCCCCAGCATTTT. Encoded protein: CASSLGGGPQHF.

V is TRBV7-2 and J is TRBJ2-7, with D perhaps matching TRBD2 (5 bases). The germline CDR1 and CDR2 sequences are SGHTA and FQGNSA. Trimming pared 5 bases from V and 7 bases from J, leaving 15 bases between. This CDR3 region has 13 residues. The CDR3 is CASSRPGAGEQYF. DNA for the CDR3: TGTGCCAGCAGCCGACCGGGCGCGGGTGAGCAGTACTTC.

The V call is TRBV15, the J call TRBJ2-3; 8 bases map to TRBD1. Germline CDR1 is LNHNV and CDR2 is YYDKDF (reference sequence). This CDR3 region has 17 residues. The J segment lost 6 bases and the V segment lost 3 bases, leaving 14 bases of the junction unmatched. CDR3 sequence: CATSRDLLRGRPDTQYF. DNA of the CDR3: TGTGCCACCAGCAGGGACCTCCTCAGGGGGCGACCGGATACGCAGTATTTT.

The genes are TRBV2 and TRBJ2-3; TRBD2 matches at 12 bases. V lost 10 bases and J lost 11; bases outside the gene matches: 16. The germline V gene has CDR1 SNHLY and CDR2 FYNNEI. This CDR3 contains 15 residues. DNA of the CDR3: TGTGCCATCAGCCAAAGTGAGACTAGCGGGAGCGGGCAGTATTTT. This sequence encodes CAISQSETSGSGQYF. Supplemented by reference TRBV2 and TRBJ2-3, the full variable domain reads EPEVTQTPSHQVTQMGQEVILRCVPISNHLYFYWYRQILGQKVEFLVSFYNNEISEKSEIFDDQFSVERPDGSNFTLKIRSTKLEDSAMYFCAISQSETSGSGQYFGPGTRLTVL.

The CDR3 nucleotides read TGCGCCAGCAGCCCACGCCGGAGGGGCGGCAGCTCCTACGAGCAGTACTTC. Protein sequence: CASSPRRRGGSSYEQYF. The V and J genes are TRBV5-1 and TRBJ2-7, with a tentative D call TRBD2 (6 bases). Per germline, CDR1 SGHRS and CDR2 YFSETQ. The CDR3 is 17 amino acids. Trimming cost V 4 bases and J 0 bases, with 20 bases left between them. The whole variable domain, filled in from reference TRBV5-1 and TRBJ2-7, reads KAGVTQTPRYLIKTRGQQVTLSCSPISGHRSVSWYQQTPGQGLQFLFEYFSETQRNKGNFPGRFSGRQFSNSRSEMNVSTLELGDSALYLCASSPRRRGGSSYEQYFGPGTRLTVT.

The chain combines TRBV6-4 with TRBJ2-3; 9 nucleotides agree with TRBD2. The germline V gene encodes CDR1 MRHNA and CDR2 SNTAGT. Trimming took 9 bases from V and 2 from J; bases not matched to a gene: 12. The length of the CDR3 is 16 residues. CDR3 DNA sequence: TGTGCCAGGAGACTCCGGACTAGCGATGACACAGATACGCAGTATTTT. This translates into CARRLRTSDDTDTQYF.

This chain connects TRBV29-1 to TRBJ2-1; 10 nucleotides line up with TRBD2. The CDR3 has 13 amino acids. Per germline, CDR1 SQVTM and CDR2 ANQGSEA. The V segment lost 7 bases and the J segment 5 bases; nucleotides outside the gene matches: 5. DNA of the CDR3: TGCAGCGATCGGACTAGCGGCGACAATGAGCAGTTCTTC. Translation: CSDRTSGDNEQFF.

The chain uses TRBV19 and TRBJ1-3; D possibly corresponds to TRBD1 (6 bases). From germline, CDR1 is LNHDA and CDR2 SQIVND (reference sequence). The CDR3 consists of 15 residues. The V and J ends lost 6 bases and 0 bases respectively, with 12 bases between them. Here the CDR3 DNA reads TGTGCCAGTAGCGCGACAGGTCGCTCTGGAAACACCATATATTTT. Protein sequence: CASSATGRSGNTIYF.

The chain employs TRBV2 and TRBJ1-5, with 7 positions matching TRBD1. CDR1 is SNHLY, CDR2 FYNNEI, per germline. This CDR3 has 14 residues. V lost 6 bases and J lost 4; bases outside the gene matches: 6. For the CDR3, the DNA is TGTGCCAGCAGAGCAGGACAGGTTAATCAGCCCCAGCATTTT. It specifies CASRAGQVNQPQHF.

This sequence joins TRBV19 and TRBJ1-5; no clear D. This CDR3 region has 15 residues. Germline V gives CDR1 LNHDA, CDR2 SQIVND (reference sequence). Trimming took off 1 base at V and 1 base at J, with 8 bases between the two ends. CDR3 coding DNA: TGTGCCAGTAGTATAGCAGGAAGGAGCAATCAGCCCCAGCATTTT. Translated, it gives CASSIAGRSNQPQHF.

V gene TRBV27 combines with J gene TRBJ1-5; 8 bases match TRBD1. Germline CDR1 and CDR2: MNHEY and SMNVEV (reference sequence). The CDR3 sequence is 13 residues long. V gave up 5 bases and J gave up 3 bases; unmatched junction bases: 0. The CDR3 region is CASSQGANQPQHF. For the CDR3, the DNA is TGTGCCAGCAGTCAGGGGGCCAATCAGCCCCAGCATTTT.

The chain carries TRBV28 and TRBJ2-5; 7 nucleotides line up with TRBD2. The CDR3 sequence is 14 residues long. V lost 6 bases and J lost 5; bases outside the gene matches: 9. Germline CDR1 reads MDHEN; CDR2 reads SYDVKM. CDR3 loop: CASRAGGSWETQYF. Written as DNA, the CDR3 is TGTGCCAGCAGGGCTGGCGGGAGCTGGGAGACCCAGTACTTC.

The chain recombines TRBV28 with TRBJ2-7, with a tentative D call TRBD1 (5 bases). Germline lookup yields CDR1 MDHEN and CDR2 SYDVKM. Trimming removed 7 bases at V and 2 bases at J, with 12 bases between. The CDR3 has 13 amino acids. The CDR3 DNA reads TGTGCCAGCACCCAGGGTACGACCTACGAGCAGTACTTC. It codes for CASTQGTTYEQYF.

The genes are TRBV2 and TRBJ2-5; 8 bases match TRBD2. The ends lost 7 bases at V and 2 bases at J; junction bases unmatched: 9. Germline-derived CDR1 and CDR2 are SNHLY and FYNNEI. The CDR3 loop spans 15 amino acids. The CDR3 here is CASKLSGAYQETQYF. The CDR3 DNA reads as TGTGCCAGCAAGCTTAGCGGGGCTTATCAAGAGACCCAGTACTTC.

The chain links TRBV9 to TRBJ2-1; TRBD2 matches 10 bases. This CDR3 contains 16 residues. Germline CDR1 SGDLS, CDR2 YYNGEE. J lost 6 bases, V lost 4 bases, and 10 bases had no gene match. The CDR3 sequence is CASSIQAGGVGNEQFF. The CDR3 DNA follows: TGTGCCAGCAGCATCCAAGCGGGAGGGGTAGGCAATGAGCAGTTCTTC. The variable domain in full, completed from reference TRBV9 and TRBJ2-1, reads DSGVTQTPKHLITATGQRVTLRCSPRSGDLSVYWYQQSLDQGLQFLIQYYNGEERAKGNILERFSAQQFPDLHSELNLSSLELGDSALYFCASSIQAGGVGNEQFFGPGTRLTVL.

CDR3 protein: CASSTFRVHEQYF. DNA for the CDR3: TGTGCCAGCAGCACCTTCAGGGTCCACGAGCAGTACTTC. V and J are TRBV7-8 and TRBJ2-7; TRBD1 might be the D (5 bases). V was cut by 5 bases and J by 5 bases, with 13 bases left in between. The CDR3 extends over 13 amino acids. Germline values: CDR1 SGHVS, CDR2 FQNEAQ.

This clone occurred once. V gene TRBV27 combines with J gene TRBJ2-7, with TRBD2 matching over 8 bases. The V gene end was trimmed by 0 bases and the J gene end by 7 bases; junction bases not matched to a gene: 8. Germline CDR1 reads MNHEY; CDR2 reads SMNVEV (reference sequence). The CDR3 runs 15 residues. Here the CDR3 reads CASSLSALAGYEQYF. Here the CDR3 DNA reads TGTGCCAGCAGTTTATCGGCCCTAGCGGGCTATGAGCAGTACTTC.